These 17 T cell receptor beta chains were sequenced from one sample in a study of OX40 agonist ivuxolimab in advanced cancers. Clones were read by immunoSEQ multiplex PCR, and TCRdb kept only the in-frame ones, dropping some. The sample lists tens of thousands of clones; around 90% were seen once. The source was CD4+ or CD8+ T cells sorted from blood, collected in a trial of the OX40 agonist ivuxolimab. Receptor source: an adult with an advanced solid tumor such as melanoma, head and neck, liver or kidney cancer.

This chain connects TRBV4-1 to TRBJ2-1; 7 bases map to TRBD1. The CDR3 contains 15 residues. Trimming took 1 base from V and 3 from J; bases not matched to a gene: 3. Germline V gene data show CDR1 as MGHRA and CDR2 as YSYEKL. CDR3 nucleotides: TGCGCCAGCAGCCAAGTCCAGGGGGTCTACAATGAGCAGTTCTTC. The encoded protein is CASSQVQGVYNEQFF.

V usage is TRBV7-7 and J usage is TRBJ2-5; D is ambiguous. The CDR3 totals 15 residues. Trimming removed 3 bases from V and 0 bases from J, with 11 bases in between. Per germline, CDR1 SSHAT and CDR2 FNYEAQ (reference sequence). The CDR3 sequence: CASSFSTLYQETQYF. CDR3 DNA: TGTGCCAGCAGCTTCAGCACGTTGTACCAAGAGACCCAGTACTTC.

The chain links TRBV28 to TRBJ2-1; no reliable D call. The CDR3 has 17 amino acids. The ends were cut back, 4 bases at V and 1 base at J, with 17 bases in the middle. CDR1 is MDHEN and CDR2 is SYDVKM in the germline V gene. The chain's CDR3 is CASSSQGSRVSYNEQFF. CDR3 nucleotides: TGTGCCAGCAGTTCCCAAGGCTCACGCGTTTCCTACAATGAGCAGTTCTTC.

The CDR3 coding sequence is TGTGCCAGTAGTATAGATGGGATGGGCGGCTCCTACAATGAGCAGTTCTTC. The encoded protein is CASSIDGMGGSYNEQFF. The chain has TRBV19 and TRBJ2-1; D is uncertain. Germline V lookup: CDR1 LNHDA, CDR2 SQIVND (reference sequence). V dropped 0 bases and J dropped 0 bases, with 12 bases sitting between them. The CDR3 is 17 residues long.

This clone was seen only once. J is TRBJ2-7 and V is TRBV19; possibly TRBD2 for D (5 bases). V was shortened by 5 bases and J by 2 bases, with 19 bases between the two germline ends. This CDR3 has 16 amino acids. Germline V gives CDR1 LNHDA, CDR2 SQIVND (reference sequence). The CDR3 bases are TGTGCCAGTAGTCCGACCGACTGGACTTTTGCCTACGAGCAGTACTTC. Translating gives CASSPTDWTFAYEQYF. Supplemented by reference TRBV19 and TRBJ2-7, the full variable domain reads DGGITQSPKYLFRKEGQNVTLSCEQNLNHDAMYWYRQDPGQGLRLIYYSQIVNDFQKGDIAEGYSVSREKKESFPLTVTSAQKNPTAFYLCASSPTDWTFAYEQYFGPGTRLTVT.

This clone occurred once. The rearrangement joins TRBV27 to TRBJ2-1, with 8 bases matching TRBD2. Losses at the gene ends were 5 bases for V and 16 bases for J; bases not matched to a gene: 13. The germline V gene has CDR1 MNHEY and CDR2 SMNVEV (reference sequence). This CDR3 comprises 13 residues. The CDR3 DNA follows: TGTGCCAGCAGTCCAGGAGGGACTAGTCAGATTTTCTTC. As protein: CASSPGGTSQIFF.

This chain uses TRBV4-2 with TRBJ1-5; D remains unclear. This CDR3 is built from 14 residues. V shed 0 bases and J shed 6 bases, with 9 bases lying between them. Germline V gene data show CDR1 as LGHNA and CDR2 as YNFKEQ. The CDR3 is CASSQDLGIQPQHF. The DNA of the CDR3 is TGTGCCAGCAGCCAAGACTTGGGGATTCAGCCCCAGCATTTT.

This rearrangement joins TRBV4-1 to TRBJ1-3; 10 nucleotides agree with TRBD1. The CDR3 covers 20 residues. J lost 0 bases, V lost 4 bases, and 15 bases had no gene match. CDR1 and CDR2 (germline): MGHRA, YSYEKL. CDR3 sequence reads: CASSPRQGAIIPDSGNTIYF. The CDR3 region has the DNA TGCGCCAGCAGCCCTAGACAGGGGGCAATAATCCCCGACTCTGGAAACACCATATATTTT.

This chain uses TRBV11-2 with TRBJ2-2; D is unclear. Between the trimmed V and J ends, which lost 5 bases and 6 bases, there was a span of 13 bases. The CDR3 extends over 14 amino acids. CDR1 and CDR2 (germline): SGHAT, FQNNGV. The CDR3 loop reads CASSLGWVAGELFF. The CDR3 DNA reads as TGTGCCAGCAGCCTAGGCTGGGTCGCCGGGGAGCTGTTTTTT. The complete variable domain, with remaining parts taken from reference TRBV11-2 and TRBJ2-2, reads EAGVAQSPRYKIIEKRQSVAFWCNPISGHATLYWYQQILGQGPKLLIQFQNNGVVDDSQLPKDRFSAERLKGVDSTLKIQPAKLEDSAVYLCASSLGWVAGELFFGEGSRLTVL.

This chain links TRBV27 with TRBJ2-4; TRBD2 is a possible D gene (5 bases). Between the trimmed V and J ends, which lost 2 bases and 9 bases, there was a span of 8 bases. From germline, CDR1 is MNHEY and CDR2 SMNVEV (reference sequence). The length of the CDR3 is 12 residues. This chain's CDR3 is CASSLTRGIQYF. The CDR3 DNA reads TGTGCCAGCAGTTTAACTCGGGGCATTCAGTACTTC.

This chain links TRBV27 with TRBJ2-3; possibly TRBD1 or TRBD2 for D (5 bases each). Germline CDR1 is MNHEY and CDR2 is SMNVEV (reference sequence). The CDR3 is 11 residues long. V was clipped by 6 bases and J by 8 bases, with 9 bases between them. CDR3 bases: TGTGCCAGCAGACTGGGGGTTACGCAGTATTTT. This encodes CASRLGVTQYF.

The chain has TRBV4-1 and TRBJ2-4, with D perhaps given as TRBD1 or TRBD2 (5 bases each). Germline V CDR1 and CDR2: MGHRA, YSYEKL. V was pared by 0 bases and J by 7 bases, with 13 bases between. The CDR3 runs 15 residues. The CDR3 reads CASSQEPGSGNIQYF. Written as DNA, the CDR3 is TGCGCCAGCAGCCAAGAGCCAGGGAGTGGGAACATTCAGTACTTC.

V gene TRBV11-2 combines with J gene TRBJ1-2; D gene unclear. The CDR3 sequence is 16 residues long. V was pared by 1 base and J by 2 bases, with 14 bases between. Germline CDR1 SGHAT, CDR2 FQNNGV. CDR3 in DNA: TGTGCCAGCAGCTTAGGGCGACTGGTGCAGAACTATGGCTACACCTTC. Its protein is CASSLGRLVQNYGYTF. The full variable domain, with the rest looked up from reference TRBV11-2 and TRBJ1-2, is EAGVAQSPRYKIIEKRQSVAFWCNPISGHATLYWYQQILGQGPKLLIQFQNNGVVDDSQLPKDRFSAERLKGVDSTLKIQPAKLEDSAVYLCASSLGRLVQNYGYTFGSGTRLTVV.

A single count supports this clone. The chain uses TRBV25-1 and TRBJ2-5, with D tentatively TRBD1 (6 bases). CDR3 length equals 16 residues. V was shortened by 1 base and J by 5 bases, with 17 bases between the two germline ends. Germline CDR1 and CDR2: MGHDK and SYGVNS. In DNA form, the CDR3 reads TGTGCCAGCAGTGAATTCTCCGGGACATCCCAGGAGACCCAGTACTTC. Residues: CASSEFSGTSQETQYF.

With respect to this clone: Other DNA sequences of this sample code for an identical CDR3. The V call is TRBV7-9, the J call TRBJ2-7; TRBD2 is a possible D gene (5 bases). The CDR3 length is 11 residues. Per germline, CDR1 SEHNR and CDR2 FQNEAQ (reference sequence). Deletions cut 5 bases from V and 4 bases from J, with 6 bases between. CDR3 sequence (DNA): TGTGCCAGCAGCCCGGGGTACGAGCAGTACTTC. This translates into CASSPGYEQYF.

As for this clone: At one end, the junction sequence differs from germline, possibly due to a read error. The chain employs TRBV27 and TRBJ2-7, with TRBD2 matching over 10 bases. The germline gives CDR1 MNHEY, CDR2 SMNVEV (reference sequence). The CDR3 is 13 residues long. The chain's CDR3 is CTSGRAKAYEQYF. DNA for the CDR3: TGTACCAGCGGGAGGGCCAAGGCCTACGAGCAGTACTTC.

The chain combines TRBV6-4 with TRBJ2-3; 7 positions agree with TRBD1. Germline V gene data show CDR1 as MRHNA and CDR2 as SNTAGT. The CDR3 length is 16 residues. V lost 2 bases and J lost 1; bases outside the gene matches: 6. CDR3 DNA: TGTGCCAGCAGTGACGGGACAGCGGATCGCACAGATACGCAGTATTTT. Its protein product is CASSDGTADRTDTQYF.